Listed here are 29 T cell receptor beta chains from one sample, sequenced in a study of beta chain features in type 1 diabetes. Since all of the isolated RNA was reverse transcribed, expressed TCRB transcripts were what got sequenced. Measured with immunoSEQ multiplex PCR; TCRdb has only the in-frame clones, and not every one. Of 240,000 or so clones in the sample, 25% to 35% were seen once. The sample taken for sequencing was central memory CD4+ T cells from blood. All receptors come from a man aged 25-40 years in good health.

A word on this clone: Other DNA variants within this sample encode the same CDR3. This chain connects TRBV7-9 to TRBJ2-7, with 7 bases that match TRBD1. The V segment lost 5 bases and the J segment 2 bases; nucleotides outside the gene matches: 6. The CDR3 has 14 residues. Germline CDR1 SEHNR, CDR2 FQNEAQ (reference sequence). The chain's CDR3 is CASSPGTATYEQYF. The CDR3 DNA sequence: TGTGCCAGCAGCCCAGGGACAGCGACCTACGAGCAGTACTTC.

The table lists this clone with a few counts. This chain links TRBV18 with TRBJ2-7, with D perhaps matching TRBD2 (5 bases). The V gene's germline CDR1 is KGHSH and CDR2 LQKENI. V was clipped by 0 bases and J by 6 bases, with 18 bases between them. The CDR3 has 16 amino acids. This CDR3 reads CASSPPQGTARGEQYF. The CDR3 DNA reads TGTGCCAGCTCACCACCGCAAGGTACCGCACGGGGCGAGCAGTACTTC.

As to this clone: Other nucleotide sequences in the sample specify the same CDR3. The chain is built from TRBV30 and TRBJ1-5; a weak D match, TRBD1 (5 bases). Trimming took off 3 bases at V and 0 bases at J, with 6 bases between the two ends. The length of the CDR3 is 13 residues. In germline, CDR1 is GTSNPN, CDR2 SVGIG (reference sequence). The CDR3, as DNA: TGTGCCTGGAGGGGGGATAGCAATCAGCCCCAGCATTTT. Protein product: CAWRGDSNQPQHF.

In this sample, this clone turned up a few times. V and J are TRBV20-1 and TRBJ2-5; D is unclear. CDR1 is DFQATT, CDR2 SNEGSKA, per germline (reference sequence). The CDR3 sequence is 10 residues long. The V end was cut by 3 bases, the J end by 5 bases, with 4 bases between. The CDR3 region is CSASWETQYF. The CDR3 bases are TGCAGTGCTAGTTGGGAGACCCAGTACTTC.

This clone showed up just a few times. At the DNA level, this CDR3 is encoded by other sequences in the same sample as well. The rearrangement joins TRBV7-9 to TRBJ2-1, with 11 nucleotides matching TRBD2. Trimming removed 5 bases from V and 7 bases from J; junction bases left unmatched: 7. There are 15 residues in the CDR3. Germline assignment: CDR1 SEHNR and CDR2 FQNEAQ (reference sequence). The CDR3 nucleotides are TGTGCCAGCAGCATTAGCGGGAGGGCCGGGAATGAGCAGTTCTTC. This encodes CASSISGRAGNEQFF.

The chain has TRBV19 and TRBJ1-2; D remains unclear. The CDR3 sequence is 13 residues long. V was pared by 6 bases and J by 1 base, with 9 bases between. In germline, CDR1 is LNHDA, CDR2 SQIVND (reference sequence). The CDR3 spells CASSDDGNYGYTF. As DNA, the CDR3 is TGTGCCAGTAGCGACGACGGTAACTATGGCTACACCTTC.

V is TRBV30 and J is TRBJ2-1, with D hard to call. V was trimmed by 1 base and J by 6 bases, leaving 13 bases between them. This CDR3 spans 14 amino acids. CDR1 is GTSNPN and CDR2 is SVGIG in the germline V gene (reference sequence). The CDR3 here is CAWSGNTVGNEQFF. The CDR3 DNA reads as TGTGCCTGGAGTGGCAACACGGTGGGCAATGAGCAGTTCTTC.

The chain joins TRBV2 to TRBJ2-5; D call uncertain. The CDR3 runs 13 residues. Germline assignment: CDR1 SNHLY and CDR2 FYNNEI. V was cut by 2 bases and J by 4 bases, with 8 bases left in between. The CDR3 region is CASSESYRETQYF. CDR3 nucleotides: TGTGCCAGCAGTGAAAGCTATAGAGAGACCCAGTACTTC. Full variable domain (remainder filled in from reference TRBV2 and TRBJ2-5): EPEVTQTPSHQVTQMGQEVILRCVPISNHLYFYWYRQILGQKVEFLVSFYNNEISEKSEIFDDQFSVERPDGSNFTLKIRSTKLEDSAMYFCASSESYRETQYFGPGTRLLVL.

V gene TRBV28 combines with J gene TRBJ2-1, with 10 nucleotides matching TRBD2. With 5 bases clipped from V and 3 bases from J, the junction kept 7 bases outside the gene matches. The length of the CDR3 is 16 residues. From germline, CDR1 is MDHEN and CDR2 SYDVKM. CDR3: CASSTPTSGFYNEQFF. Here the CDR3 DNA reads TGTGCCAGCAGTACCCCGACTAGCGGGTTCTACAATGAGCAGTTCTTC.

In its sample, this clone was seen a few times. The gene calls are TRBV6-5 and TRBJ2-5, with D perhaps TRBD2 (5 bases). The CDR3 length is 14 residues. Trimming pared 1 base from V and 5 bases from J, leaving 11 bases between. Germline loops: CDR1 MNHEY, CDR2 SVGAGI. The CDR3 here is CASSYYRDAETQYF. CDR3 bases: TGTGCCAGCAGTTACTATCGGGATGCGGAGACCCAGTACTTC.

As regards this clone: A far larger clone lies a single base away; this is likely a read error. The sample contains more than one DNA sequence encoding this CDR3. V is TRBV9 and J is TRBJ2-3; D remains unclear. Trimming cost V 2 bases and J 1 base, with 2 bases left between them. The germline V gene encodes CDR1 SGDLS and CDR2 YYNGEE. The CDR3 has 12 residues. CDR3: CASSVGTDTQYF. The CDR3 DNA reads TGTGCCAGCAGCGTCGGCACAGATACGCAGTATTTT.

The chain joins TRBV19 to TRBJ1-2, with 9 bases aligning to TRBD1. This CDR3 is 14 amino acids long. Germline CDR1 and CDR2: LNHDA and SQIVND (reference sequence). Trimming removed 5 bases from V and 11 bases from J; junction bases left unmatched: 12. The CDR3: CASSPRRDRALYTF. CDR3 nucleotides: TGTGCCAGTAGTCCACGCCGGGACAGGGCCCTTTACACCTTC.

Many counts were recorded for this clone. This CDR3 reads CASSSSLGTDTQYF. The DNA for the CDR3 is TGTGCCAGCTCATCGTCGCTGGGCACAGATACGCAGTATTTT. The rearrangement joins TRBV18 to TRBJ2-3, with no clear D. Germline V gives CDR1 KGHSH, CDR2 LQKENI. The CDR3 is made up of 14 amino acids. Trimming took off 5 bases at V and 1 base at J, with 10 bases between the two ends.

The rearrangement links TRBV7-2 to TRBJ2-2; D remains unclear. The germline gives CDR1 SGHTA, CDR2 FQGNSA. This CDR3 is built from 15 residues. V was shortened by 1 base and J by 6 bases, with 12 bases between the two germline ends. In DNA form, the CDR3 reads TGTGCCAGCAGCTTAGTAGTTGAGTCCGCCGGGGAGCTGTTTTTT. This sequence encodes CASSLVVESAGELFF.

The chain is built from TRBV10-1 and TRBJ2-5; D may correspond to TRBD1 or TRBD2 (5 bases each). The V gene's germline CDR1 is WNHNN and CDR2 SYGVQD (reference sequence). The CDR3 covers 11 residues. Trimming stripped 8 bases from V and 3 bases from J, with 7 bases between. The chain's CDR3 is CASGTEETQYF. The CDR3 coding sequence is TGCGCCAGCGGGACCGAAGAGACCCAGTACTTC.

This clone came up once. Relative to the germline gene, one junction end is altered; a read error may explain this. The V and J genes are TRBV20-1 and TRBJ2-7; D not resolved. This CDR3 spans 9 amino acids. Germline V gene data show CDR1 as DFQATT and CDR2 as SNEGSKA (reference sequence). The CDR3 here is CSARDPLPF. DNA of the CDR3: TGCAGTGCTAGAGATCCACTCCCCTTC.

There are a few counts of this clone. Additional DNA sequences in this sample encode the identical CDR3. The chain combines TRBV7-2 with TRBJ2-1; D remains unclear. V was trimmed by 1 base and J by 6 bases, leaving 4 bases between them. CDR3 length equals 12 residues. Germline assignment: CDR1 SGHTA and CDR2 FQGNSA. The CDR3 DNA sequence: TGTGCCAGCAGCTTAGGGTTCAATGAGCAGTTCTTC. Protein sequence: CASSLGFNEQFF.

This chain joins TRBV10-3 and TRBJ2-7; D perhaps matches TRBD1 (6 bases). V lost 0 bases and J lost 2, with 11 bases in between. The length of the CDR3 is 15 residues. Germline CDR1 is ENHRY and CDR2 is SYGVKD. The CDR3 here is CAISESNGQTYEQYF. The CDR3 DNA reads as TGTGCCATCAGTGAGTCGAACGGACAGACCTACGAGCAGTACTTC.

DNA for the CDR3: TGTGCTAGTGCCTTGGGGGGCGTCAATGAGCAGTTCTTC. Protein: CASALGGVNEQFF. The chain uses TRBV12-5 and TRBJ2-1; tentatively, D is TRBD1 or TRBD2 (6 bases each). The germline V gene has CDR1 LGHNT and CDR2 FRNRAP. CDR3 size: 13 residues. The V end was cut by 7 bases, the J end by 6 bases, with 13 bases between.

Concerning this clone: One end of the junction fails to match germline, which may point to a read error. Other DNA sequences from this sample encode an identical CDR3 as well. The chain employs TRBV29-1 and TRBJ2-7; 7 bases match TRBD2. The V gene's germline CDR1 is SQVTM and CDR2 ANQGSEA. The CDR3 covers 14 residues. The CDR3 is CSGEGQGGSYEQYF. The CDR3 DNA sequence: TGCAGCGGTGAAGGGCAGGGAGGGTCCTACGAGCAGTACTTC.

J is TRBJ2-7 and V is TRBV11-2; D gene uncertain. The CDR3 consists of 13 residues. The germline V gene encodes CDR1 SGHAT and CDR2 FQNNGV. V was clipped by 5 bases and J by 3 bases, with 11 bases between them. The CDR3: CASSRNRDYEQYF. CDR3 nucleotide sequence: TGTGCCAGCAGCAGAAACCGAGACTACGAGCAGTACTTC. Supplemented by reference TRBV11-2 and TRBJ2-7, the full variable domain reads EAGVAQSPRYKIIEKRQSVAFWCNPISGHATLYWYQQILGQGPKLLIQFQNNGVVDDSQLPKDRFSAERLKGVDSTLKIQPAKLEDSAVYLCASSRNRDYEQYFGPGTRLTVT.

The chain combines TRBV2 with TRBJ2-3, with 11 positions matching TRBD2. The V and J ends lost 3 bases and 5 bases, in that order; junction bases with no gene match: 7. Germline values: CDR1 SNHLY, CDR2 FYNNEI. The CDR3 contains 16 residues. CDR3 loop: CASSDSRLAGGDTQYF. The CDR3 nucleotides are TGTGCCAGCAGTGACTCTCGCCTAGCGGGGGGAGATACGCAGTATTTT.

The chain joins TRBV10-3 to TRBJ1-2; 9 positions agree with TRBD1. The junction had 3 bases not matched to a gene; V was cut back by 7 bases and J by 3 bases. This CDR3 has 13 residues. The V gene's germline CDR1 is ENHRY and CDR2 SYGVKD. CDR3 loop: CAITWDRDYGYTF. The CDR3 DNA is TGTGCCATCACCTGGGACAGGGACTATGGCTACACCTTC.

This chain's CDR3 is CASSQLTGAAYEQYF. For the CDR3, the DNA is TGTGCCAGCAGTCAATTGACAGGGGCTGCCTACGAGCAGTACTTC. The gene calls are TRBV5-4 and TRBJ2-7; TRBD1 matches 8 bases. Germline V gene lookup returns CDR1 SGHNT and CDR2 YYREEE (reference sequence). This CDR3 is 15 amino acids long. V lost 5 bases, J lost 2 bases, and 9 bases stayed unmatched.

The rearrangement uses TRBV7-2 and TRBJ2-3; D unclear. V shed 1 base and J shed 0 bases, with 14 bases lying between them. The CDR3 runs 17 residues. CDR1 is SGHTA, CDR2 FQGNSA, per germline. CDR3 residues: CASSLVFRVASTDTQYF. In DNA form, the CDR3 reads TGTGCCAGCAGCTTAGTATTCCGAGTTGCTAGCACAGATACGCAGTATTTT.

This clone has ten or more counts. The sample holds other DNA sequences that translate to the same CDR3. J is TRBJ1-2 and V is TRBV29-1; 9 nucleotides match TRBD1. CDR3 size: 16 residues. Germline trimming cut 0 bases from V and 4 bases from J; bases unmatched to any gene: 9. Germline V CDR1 and CDR2: SQVTM, ANQGSEA. The CDR3 sequence is CSVEDTGTGPVYGYTF. The CDR3 region has the DNA TGCAGCGTTGAAGATACCGGGACAGGGCCGGTCTATGGCTACACCTTC.

The chain links TRBV18 to TRBJ2-3; 7 bases line up with TRBD2. J gave up 0 bases and V 4 bases, and 1 base lay outside the gene matches. The CDR3 contains 14 residues. Germline CDR1 and CDR2: KGHSH and LQKENI. The CDR3 loop is CASSQAGSTDTQYF. The DNA of the CDR3 is TGTGCCAGCTCACAAGCGGGGAGCACAGATACGCAGTATTTT.

This sequence joins TRBV5-1 and TRBJ2-3, with 8 bases aligning to TRBD1. The CDR3 spans 15 residues. V was clipped by 3 bases and J by 5 bases; unmatched bases: 8. Germline CDR1 is SGHRS and CDR2 is YFSETQ. CDR3 amino acids: CASSYIGQGQDTQYF. As DNA, the CDR3 is TGCGCCAGCAGCTACATCGGACAGGGTCAAGATACGCAGTATTTT.

The chain carries TRBV5-4 and TRBJ1-1; 11 nucleotides line up with TRBD1. The CDR3 is made up of 16 amino acids. Trimming removed 1 base from V and 5 bases from J; junction bases left unmatched: 7. CDR1 is SGHNT and CDR2 is YYREEE in the germline V gene (reference sequence). CDR3 DNA: TGTGCCAGCAGCTTGAAAGGACAGGGGGCTGAAACTGAAGCTTTCTTT. Translation gives CASSLKGQGAETEAFF.